The TCR beta chain under discussion was sequenced for a study of cytomegalovirus exposure and HLA in healthy donors. Overall study findings and caveats: In a later analysis, parvovirus B19, influenza, CMV and Epstein-Barr virus appeared linked to several top co-occurrence clusters.

Germline V gene data show CDR1 as GTSNPN and CDR2 as SVGIG (reference sequence). The junction had 0 bases not matched to a gene; V was cut back by 1 base and J by 6 bases. CDR3 size: 15 residues. The PCR had 60 Vbeta and 13 Jbeta primers. Profiling relied on immunoSEQ multiplex PCR, and the TCRdb table lists in-frame clones only, not all of them. The sample has about 190,000 clones, around three quarters seen once. In regard to this clone: The antigen remains unidentified.

Sequencing was performed on PBMCs. This chain uses TRBV30 with TRBJ2-2; 15 bases match TRBD2. The clonotype originates from a woman younger than 35 in good health and CMV-seronegative. This CDR3 reads CAWSGTSGRAGELFF. The CDR3 nucleotides are TGTGCCTGGAGTGGGACTAGCGGGAGGGCCGGGGAGCTGTTTTTT. Filled out from reference TRBV30 and TRBJ2-2, the complete variable domain reads SQTIHQWPATLVQPVGSPLSLECTVEGTSNPNLYWYRQAAGRGLQLLFYSVGIGQISSEVPQNLSASRPQDRQFILSSKKLLLSDSGFYLCAWSGTSGRAGELFFGEGSRLTVL.